This passage covers 26 T cell receptor beta chains from one sample sequenced in a study of blood T cell repertoires in COVID-19. The method was immunoSEQ multiplex PCR; TCRdb's version includes in-frame clones alone and lacks a portion of them. The table includes tens of thousands of clones, around 80% detected once. The sequenced sample was peripheral blood. These receptors all stem from a man in his fifties or sixties in a cohort sampled during active COVID-19.

The chain is built from TRBV7-3 and TRBJ2-3; D remains ambiguous. V lost 0 bases and J 1 base, leaving 11 bases between the germline ends. Germline CDR1 is SGHTA and CDR2 is FQGTGA. The CDR3 totals 16 residues. The CDR3 nucleotides are TGTGCCAGCAGCTTAACCCCTACCTCCGGCACAGATACGCAGTATTTT. This translates into CASSLTPTSGTDTQYF.

The rearrangement links TRBV10-1 to TRBJ2-5, with 11 positions matching TRBD2. The ends lost 2 bases at V and 4 bases at J; junction bases unmatched: 6. CDR3 length equals 16 residues. CDR1 WNHNN and CDR2 SYGVQD come from the germline V gene (reference sequence). In DNA form, the CDR3 reads TGCGCCAGCAGTGAGCAGTTAGCGGGAGGGTCAGAGACCCAGTACTTC. It codes for CASSEQLAGGSETQYF.

The V call is TRBV7-9, the J call TRBJ2-7, with TRBD1 as a possible D gene (5 bases). Germline CDR1 reads SEHNR; CDR2 reads FQNEAQ (reference sequence). The CDR3 totals 14 residues. Trimming left V 5 bases short and J 0 bases short, with 11 bases between. CDR3 sequence reads: CASSPRQTSYEQYF. CDR3 nucleotide sequence: TGTGCCAGCAGCCCCCGACAGACCTCCTACGAGCAGTACTTC.

V gene TRBV6-2 or TRBV6-3 combines with J gene TRBJ1-1, with TRBD1 matching 8 bases. Germline V CDR1 and CDR2: MNHEY, SVGEGT. Trimming at V came to 0 bases and at J to 11 bases, leaving 5 bases not matched to a gene. This CDR3 comprises 13 residues. CDR3 sequence (DNA): TGTGCCAGCAGTTACTCGCCGGGACAGGCGGCTTTCTTT. Translation gives CASSYSPGQAAFF.

The chain has TRBV28 and TRBJ1-1; D uncertain. With 2 bases removed from V and 1 base from J, the gap between germline ends came to 8 bases. CDR3 length equals 14 residues. Germline CDR1 reads MDHEN; CDR2 reads SYDVKM. The CDR3 region has the DNA TGTGCCAGCAGTTTAACTCCTGAGAACACTGAAGCTTTCTTT. It yields the protein CASSLTPENTEAFF.

CDR3 coding DNA: TGTGCCATCAGTTCAAGCGACCTAAGCACAGATACGCAGTATTTT. This gives the protein CAISSSDLSTDTQYF. The chain uses TRBV10-3 and TRBJ2-3; D not resolved. The CDR3 spans 15 residues. Germline CDR1 is ENHRY and CDR2 is SYGVKD. V lost 5 bases and J lost 0, with 12 bases in between.

The chain joins TRBV7-2 to TRBJ1-2; D possibly corresponds to TRBD1 (6 bases). The ends were cut back, 5 bases at V and 4 bases at J, with 11 bases in the middle. CDR1 is SGHTA, CDR2 FQGNSA, per germline. The CDR3 loop spans 13 amino acids. The CDR3 sequence: CASSPGQLYGYTF. The DNA of the CDR3 is TGTGCCAGCAGCCCCGGACAGCTCTATGGCTACACCTTC.

CDR3 DNA sequence: TGCGCCAGCAGCAAGGGGTCCCGGGGGATCACAGATACGCAGTATTTT. Protein sequence: CASSKGSRGITDTQYF. V and J are TRBV4-1 and TRBJ2-3; possible D gene TRBD2, 6 bases. CDR3 length: 16 residues. Per the germline V gene, CDR1 is MGHRA and CDR2 is YSYEKL. The V and J ends lost 5 bases and 2 bases respectively, with 17 bases between them.

The J gene is TRBJ2-3, the V gene TRBV5-1; the D is unclear. V was pared by 0 bases and J by 6 bases, with 8 bases between. CDR1 is SGHRS and CDR2 is YFSETQ in the germline V gene. CDR3 length: 13 residues. The CDR3 loop reads CASSLDERDTQYF. The CDR3 DNA follows: TGCGCCAGCAGCTTGGATGAGAGGGATACGCAGTATTTT.

The chain joins TRBV6-5 to TRBJ2-2; D not certain. The CDR3 consists of 14 residues. Deletions cut 5 bases from V and 5 bases from J, with 12 bases between. The germline CDR1 and CDR2 sequences are MNHEY and SVGAGI. The CDR3 DNA follows: TGTGCCAGCAGTAAAACGGTAGAGACCGGGGAGCTGTTTTTT. This sequence encodes CASSKTVETGELFF.

This clone showed up just once. The gene calls are TRBV7-8 and TRBJ2-1; 8 nucleotides match TRBD2. The CDR3 is 17 residues long. V dropped 11 bases and J dropped 6; count of bases not matched to a gene: 21. The germline CDR1 and CDR2 sequences are SGHVS and FQNEAQ. The CDR3: CASLGYFAGGSSNEQFF. The DNA of the CDR3 is TGTGCCTCCCTGGGGTACTTCGCGGGAGGTAGTAGCAATGAGCAGTTCTTC.

The chain uses TRBV5-1 and TRBJ2-7; TRBD1 aligns across 7 bases. CDR3 length: 16 amino acids. With 4 bases clipped from V and 2 bases from J, the junction kept 12 bases outside the gene matches. Germline V gives CDR1 SGHRS, CDR2 YFSETQ. CDR3 DNA sequence: TGCGCCAGCAGCCTGAAGAGACAGGGCCTTACCTACGAGCAGTACTTC. It translates to CASSLKRQGLTYEQYF.

This rearrangement joins TRBV28 to TRBJ2-7, with D unresolved. Germline lookup yields CDR1 MDHEN and CDR2 SYDVKM. This CDR3 region has 15 residues. Between the trimmed V and J ends, which lost 2 bases and 0 bases, there was a span of 11 bases. CDR3 amino acids: CASSLPSPPSYEQYF. DNA of the CDR3: TGTGCCAGCAGTTTACCCTCTCCTCCCTCCTACGAGCAGTACTTC.

The CDR3 bases are TGTGCCACCAGTGACTCGGGACTAGCGGGAGGGCCCCCCTACAATGAGCAGTTCTTC. It is translated as CATSDSGLAGGPPYNEQFF. The gene calls are TRBV24-1 and TRBJ2-1; 16 bases are shared with TRBD2. The CDR3 length is 19 residues. J gave up 2 bases and V 4 bases, and 7 bases lay outside the gene matches. Germline V gene data show CDR1 as KGHDR and CDR2 as SFDVKD.

The count of this clone is one. This chain joins TRBV25-1 and TRBJ2-5; the match to TRBD2 covers 10 bases. CDR1 and CDR2 (germline): MGHDK, SYGVNS. V lost 0 bases and J lost 7; bases outside the gene matches: 5. This CDR3 has 15 residues. CDR3 in DNA: TGTGCCAGCAGTGAATATAGGACTAGCGGTGGGACCCAGTACTTC. Its protein product is CASSEYRTSGGTQYF.

This chain links TRBV28 with TRBJ2-7; D is perhaps TRBD2 (6 bases). Trimming left V 0 bases short and J 2 bases short, with 8 bases between. CDR3 length equals 14 residues. Germline V gives CDR1 MDHEN, CDR2 SYDVKM. The CDR3 region has the DNA TGTGCCAGCAGTTTATGGGGGGGTACCTACGAGCAGTACTTC. Protein sequence: CASSLWGGTYEQYF. Filled out from reference TRBV28 and TRBJ2-7, the complete variable domain reads DVKVTQSSRYLVKRTGEKVFLECVQDMDHENMFWYRQDPGLGLRLIYFSYDVKMKEKGDIPEGYSVSREKKERFSLILESASTNQTSMYLCASSLWGGTYEQYFGPGTRLTVT.

The chain carries TRBV6-5 and TRBJ2-7, with a tentative D call TRBD1 (6 bases). The CDR3 extends over 14 amino acids. The V end lost 5 bases, the J end lost 7 bases, and 18 bases lay between the germline ends. Germline V gene sequence: CDR1 MNHEY, CDR2 SVGAGI. The CDR3 DNA sequence: TGTGCCAGCAGTCGACAGGCCGCTGGGGAGGAGCAGTACTTC. Translation gives CASSRQAAGEEQYF.

This clone was observed a single time. V is TRBV7-9 and J is TRBJ2-7; tentatively, D is TRBD2 (6 bases). The CDR3 consists of 14 residues. Germline assignment: CDR1 SEHNR and CDR2 FQNEAQ (reference sequence). V gave up 4 bases and J gave up 4 bases, with 14 bases separating them. This CDR3 is CASSSDSSAYEQYF. The CDR3 nucleotides read TGTGCCAGCAGCTCCGACTCTAGCGCTTACGAGCAGTACTTC.

The rearrangement uses TRBV5-6 and TRBJ1-1, with 9 bases that match TRBD1. CDR1 is SGHDT, CDR2 YYEEEE, per germline. The CDR3 sequence is 17 residues long. J was trimmed by 5 bases and V by 2 bases; bases with no gene match: 13. The CDR3 DNA sequence: TGTGCCAGCAGCTTAGGGACAGGGAATCCCGGGAAGACTGAAGCTTTCTTT. Protein product: CASSLGTGNPGKTEAFF.

The CDR3 sequence is CASSFPSGGEAFF. CDR3 DNA sequence: TGTGCCAGCAGCTTTCCGTCGGGGGGTGAAGCTTTCTTT. The rearrangement uses TRBV5-4 and TRBJ1-1; tentative D call: TRBD1 (5 bases). V gave up 2 bases and J gave up 7 bases, with 12 bases separating them. The CDR3 is made up of 13 amino acids. Looked up from germline, CDR1 is SGHNT and CDR2 is YYREEE (reference sequence).

CDR3 in amino acids: CAWSVGGSLYEQYF. Here the CDR3 DNA reads TGTGCCTGGAGTGTAGGAGGGTCTCTCTACGAGCAGTACTTC. V usage is TRBV30 and J usage is TRBJ2-7, with D perhaps matching TRBD2 (6 bases). The CDR3 has 14 residues. V lost 0 bases, J lost 3 bases, and 12 bases lay in between. Germline V gives CDR1 GTSNPN, CDR2 SVGIG (reference sequence).

The V gene is TRBV19, the J gene TRBJ2-2; 10 nucleotides match TRBD2. V was pared by 10 bases and J by 5 bases, with 7 bases of the junction left unmatched. CDR1 is LNHDA and CDR2 is SQIVND in the germline V gene (reference sequence). This CDR3 region has 14 residues. The CDR3 nucleotides are TGTGCCACCAGCGGGGGGGCCAGAACCGGGGAGCTGTTTTTT. It specifies CATSGGARTGELFF.

The chain links TRBV4-2 to TRBJ2-7, with 9 bases identical to TRBD1. CDR1 and CDR2 from the germline V gene are LGHNA and YNFKEQ. The CDR3 is 16 residues long. V gave up 4 bases and J gave up 2 bases; unmatched junction bases: 9. The CDR3 sequence: CASSPTPTGGTYEQYF. The CDR3 bases are TGTGCCAGCAGCCCCACCCCGACAGGGGGGACCTACGAGCAGTACTTC.

The rearrangement uses TRBV27 and TRBJ1-1; D remains ambiguous. Germline V lookup: CDR1 MNHEY, CDR2 SMNVEV (reference sequence). V lost 2 bases and J lost 7, with 11 bases in between. CDR3 size: 13 residues. The CDR3 reads CASSLGQKLEAFF. In DNA, the CDR3 is TGTGCCAGCAGTTTAGGGCAGAAACTTGAAGCTTTCTTT.

The CDR3 DNA follows: TGCGCCAGCAGCCATTTCTACCGGGGACAGCGAAACACCATATATTTT. Encoded protein: CASSHFYRGQRNTIYF. The chain combines TRBV4-1 with TRBJ1-3; 7 positions match TRBD1. The length of the CDR3 is 16 residues. Germline V lookup: CDR1 MGHRA, CDR2 YSYEKL. The V gene end was trimmed by 3 bases and the J gene end by 5 bases; junction bases not matched to a gene: 10.

This clone appeared a single time. The J gene is TRBJ2-4, the V gene TRBV7-2; TRBD2 aligns across 9 bases. Germline V gene data show CDR1 as SGHTA and CDR2 as FQGNSA. This CDR3 contains 16 residues. V was pared by 5 bases and J by 6 bases, with 11 bases of the junction left unmatched. The DNA for the CDR3 is TGTGCCAGCAGCCCTGGGGCCCTAGCGGGGAGAAACATTCAGTACTTC. This codes for CASSPGALAGRNIQYF.